This entry lists 16 T cell receptor beta chains sequenced from one sample in a study of esophageal squamous cell carcinoma under preoperative chemotherapy. Regarding time point: after preoperative PTX-NDP chemotherapy. TCRdb recomputed calls from the PCR reads with MiXCR, one row per CDR3 protein. The sample yields approximately 19,000 distinct CDR3 sequences, about half seen once. Sample collection occurred from a patient given preoperative chemotherapy. Every receptor here comes from a human donor with esophageal squamous cell carcinoma. The donor label of this sample is uncertain.

V gene TRBV7-8 combines with J gene TRBJ2-1; 9 bases are shared with TRBD2. Germline V gives CDR1 SGHVS, CDR2 FQNEAQ. Trimming removed 1 base from V and 10 bases from J; junction bases left unmatched: 11. The CDR3 covers 16 residues. CDR3 protein: CASSLDSASGTYEQFF. The DNA of the CDR3 is TGTGCCAGCAGCTTAGATTCGGCTAGCGGGACTTACGAGCAGTTCTTC.

The chain joins TRBV12-3 or TRBV12-4 to TRBJ2-3; D perhaps matches TRBD1 (6 bases). The germline V and J ends were trimmed by 5 bases and 14 bases, with 26 bases remaining between them. CDR3 length: 15 residues. CDR3 nucleotides: TGTGCCAGCAGTCCGGACAGCTGGGGCACAGAGGCGCTGTATTTT. It codes for CASSPDSWGTEALYF.

Many counts were recorded for this clonotype. The chain uses TRBV12-3 or TRBV12-4 and TRBJ1-5, with TRBD1 identical over 8 bases. There are 14 residues in the CDR3. J was trimmed by 5 bases and V by 5 bases; bases with no gene match: 5. CDR3: CASSPTGAHQPQHF. The DNA for the CDR3 is TGTGCCAGCAGTCCGACAGGGGCCCATCAGCCCCAGCATTTT.

This clonotype was detected a few times. The rearrangement uses TRBV7-3 and TRBJ2-1; a possible D gene is TRBD2 (5 bases). V lost 5 bases, J lost 2 bases, and 7 bases lay in between. The V gene's germline CDR1 is SGHTA and CDR2 FQGTGA. The CDR3 sequence is 13 residues long. The CDR3 here is CASSQTTYNEQFF. In nucleotides, the CDR3 is TGTGCCAGCAGCCAGACTACCTACAATGAGCAGTTCTTC.

The chain combines TRBV5-4 with TRBJ2-1; 8 bases are shared with TRBD1. Judging by the DNA end, TRBJ2-5 fits better; the J call may be wrong. This CDR3 has 14 amino acids. From germline, CDR1 is SGHNT and CDR2 YYREEE (reference sequence). The CDR3 loop is CASSPNRGQETQYF. In DNA form, the CDR3 reads TGTGCCAGCAGCCCCAACAGGGGGCAAGAGACCCAGTACTTC.

The count of this clonotype is one. The germline gene is not matched at one end of the junction; a read error may be the cause. This sequence joins TRBV11-2 and TRBJ2-3; D call uncertain. This CDR3 is built from 14 residues. Germline lookup yields CDR1 SGHAT and CDR2 FQNNGV. The CDR3 region has the DNA TGTGCGAGCAGCTCCGGCCTCCCCCAAGATACCCAGTATTTT. Translating it yields CASSSGLPQDTQYF.

The DNA for the CDR3 is TGTGCCACCAGTCGAGGAACTCAGCCCCAGCATTTT. It encodes CATSRGTQPQHF. The V gene is TRBV24-1, the J gene TRBJ1-5; no clear D. The germline V and J ends were trimmed by 6 bases and 6 bases, with 8 bases remaining between them. This CDR3 spans 12 amino acids. Germline CDR1 reads KGHDR; CDR2 reads SFDVKD.

The genes are TRBV9 and TRBJ2-7; TRBD1 aligns across 10 bases. The V and J ends lost 0 bases and 3 bases, in that order; junction bases with no gene match: 6. The CDR3 extends over 16 amino acids. Germline CDR1 and CDR2: SGDLS and YYNGEE. CDR3 sequence reads: CASSVGGGTGVYEQYF. CDR3 nucleotides: TGTGCCAGCAGCGTAGGCGGAGGGACAGGGGTCTACGAGCAGTACTTC.

In its sample, this clonotype was seen a few times. The gene calls are TRBV7-9 and TRBJ2-1, with 9 bases fitting TRBD2. The J call is doubtful: the DNA matches TRBJ2-7 better. The CDR3 consists of 15 residues. From germline, CDR1 is SEHNR and CDR2 FQNEAQ (reference sequence). The CDR3 here is CASSLGTSEYNEQYF. The DNA for the CDR3 is TGTGCCAGCAGCTTAGGGACTAGCGAATACAATGAGCAGTACTTC.

This chain connects TRBV7-2 to TRBJ2-1; 8 bases line up with TRBD2. Germline CDR1 is SGHTA and CDR2 is FQGNSA. The ends lost 4 bases at V and 13 bases at J; junction bases unmatched: 9. This CDR3 is built from 13 residues. The CDR3: CASSSSAGETQFF. The CDR3, as DNA: TGTGCCAGCAGCTCATCAGCGGGGGAGACCCAGTTCTTC.

The chain couples TRBV6-5 to TRBJ2-5; 8 nucleotides agree with TRBD1. The J call could be wrong; TRBJ2-7 is a better fit for the DNA end. The CDR3 contains 18 residues. Germline CDR1 reads MNHEY; CDR2 reads SVGAGI. This chain's CDR3 is CASSYSKLGQVTSYEQYF. The CDR3 DNA follows: TGTGCCAGCAGTTACTCGAAACTGGGACAGGTTACCTCCTACGAGCAGTACTTC.

In this sample, this clonotype turned up a few times. V is TRBV27 and J is TRBJ2-3; D not resolved. V was cut by 10 bases and J by 1 base, with 9 bases left in between. This CDR3 spans 12 amino acids. CDR1 and CDR2 from the germline V gene are MNHEY and SMNVEV (reference sequence). CDR3 nucleotide sequence: TGTGCCACCCGGACGGGCACAGATACGCAGTATTTT. This gives the protein CATRTGTDTQYF.

This clonotype was observed a few times. This chain uses TRBV6-5 with TRBJ2-6; TRBD1 matches at 8 bases. After removal of 4 bases from V and 0 bases from J, the junction contained 2 bases not matched to a gene. Germline-derived CDR1 and CDR2 are MNHEY and SVGAGI. This CDR3 comprises 16 residues. The CDR3 loop reads CASSLQGGSGANVLTF. CDR3 DNA: TGTGCCAGCAGTTTACAGGGGGGCTCTGGGGCCAACGTCCTGACTTTC.

Notes on this clonotype: The junction shows a germline mismatch at one end, possibly a read error. The chain uses TRBV7-2 and TRBJ2-5, with D possibly TRBD2 on 7 matching bases. The CDR3 spans 16 residues. Germline V CDR1 and CDR2: SGHTA, FQGNSA. The chain's CDR3 is CASGAREGGGPDTQYF. The DNA of the CDR3 is TGTGCCAGCGGGGCGCGCGAGGGCGGGGGCCCAGATACCCAGTATTTC.

The chain couples TRBV15 to TRBJ2-2; tentatively, D is TRBD1 or TRBD2 (5 bases each). Germline V gene sequence: CDR1 LNHNV, CDR2 YYDKDF (reference sequence). The CDR3 is 13 residues long. The V end was cut by 1 base, the J end by 6 bases, with 6 bases between. CDR3 sequence (DNA): TGTGCCACCAGCAGAGCGGGACCCGGGGAGCTGTTTTTT. Protein: CATSRAGPGELFF.

This clonotype was picked up a small number of times. The gene calls are TRBV4-2 and TRBJ2-3; D is perhaps TRBD2 (5 bases). CDR3 length equals 15 residues. Germline V CDR1 and CDR2: LGHNA, YNFKEQ. The V end was cut by 1 base, the J end by 2 bases, with 10 bases between. CDR3 loop: CASSQVAGLTDTQYF. The CDR3 DNA sequence: TGTGCCAGCAGCCAAGTGGCGGGCCTCACAGATACGCAGTATTTT.